The 2 T cell receptor beta chains below come from one sample, sequenced in a study of control samples from healthy donors and cancer patients. This table comes from immunoSEQ multiplex PCR, and its TCRdb copy is limited to in-frame clones, with some not included. The sample carries tens of thousands of clones, around 80% recorded once. Material: PBMCs. The receptors here all came from a man aged 55 to 70 with head and neck cancer.

J is TRBJ2-3 and V is TRBV27, with 7 positions matching TRBD2. The ends lost 8 bases at V and 3 bases at J; junction bases unmatched: 5. Germline values: CDR1 MNHEY, CDR2 SMNVEV (reference sequence). The CDR3 runs to 13 residues. This chain's CDR3 is CASRDYRTDTQYF. CDR3 in DNA: TGTGCCAGCCGGGACTATCGAACAGATACGCAGTATTTT.

The table lists this clone with a count of one. The chain joins TRBV5-6 to TRBJ1-1; D may be TRBD1 (5 bases). The CDR3 runs to 14 residues. Trimming pared 0 bases from V and 1 base from J, leaving 7 bases between. Looked up from germline, CDR1 is SGHDT and CDR2 is YYEEEE. This CDR3 is CASSLAGGNTEAFF. The CDR3 nucleotides read TGTGCCAGCAGCTTGGCCGGGGGGAACACTGAAGCTTTCTTT. Full variable domain (outside the CDR3, taken from reference TRBV5-6 and TRBJ1-1): DAGVTQSPTHLIKTRGQQVTLRCSPKSGHDTVSWYQQALGQGPQFIFQYYEEEERQRGNFPDRFSGHQFPNYSSELNVNALLLGDSALYLCASSLAGGNTEAFFGQGTRLTVV.